This T cell receptor (beta chain) was found in a study of blood T cell repertoires in COVID-19. This clone was seen a handful of times. Data came from immunoSEQ multiplex PCR; TCRdb stores just in-frame clones and leaves some out. The sample records approximately 170,000 clones, around nine tenths being singletons. After removal of 4 bases from V and 9 bases from J, the junction contained 5 bases not matched to a gene. The germline V gene encodes CDR1 SGHDN and CDR2 FVKESK. The CDR3 has 14 residues. Seattle's cohort entered during active infection and was followed longitudinally. The specimen sequenced was peripheral blood. The gene calls are TRBV14 and TRBJ1-6, with 8 positions matching TRBD1. The receptor comes from a woman older than 75 with COVID-19, enrolled during active disease. The CDR3 spells CASSRTGPASPLHF. The CDR3 DNA sequence: TGTGCCAGCAGCCGGACAGGGCCCGCTTCACCCCTCCACTTT.